The T cell receptor (beta chain) under discussion was sequenced for a study of shared clonotypes between healthy human individuals. The study's findings and limits: Four donors had around 5% of their naive CD4 clonotypes in common. In contrast to clonotypes shared by all four donors, non-shared clonotypes had lower generation probabilities.

This CDR3 is 13 amino acids long. In germline, CDR1 is ENHRY, CDR2 SYGVKD. Trimming cost V 6 bases and J 3 bases; bases outside gene matches: 2. The sample holds one count of this clone. Its antigen is as yet unknown. The repertoire was sequenced with immunoSEQ multiplex PCR; TCRdb's copy has only in-frame clones and lacks some. The top ten hold approximately 1.1% of the sample, which has over a million clones, 96% seen once. This sequence originates from a young man in good health. This chain links TRBV10-3 with TRBJ2-7; 10 positions match TRBD2. Sequenced sample: naive CD4+ T cells sorted from blood. Subset reported: CD45RA+ positively selected. The CDR3 region is CAISLAGVYEQYF. The CDR3 DNA reads TGTGCCATCAGCCTAGCGGGAGTCTACGAGCAGTACTTC.